This passage covers 32 T cell receptor beta chains from one sample sequenced in a study of cytomegalovirus exposure and HLA in healthy donors. Primers for the PCR totalled 60 Vbeta and 13 Jbeta. The method was immunoSEQ multiplex PCR; TCRdb's version includes in-frame clones alone and lacks a portion of them. In the table there are about 120,000 clones, more than 65% of which are singletons. The source material was PBMCs. The receptors were sampled from a woman in her thirties in good health and CMV-seronegative.

The chain carries TRBV6-5 and TRBJ1-2, with TRBD1 as a possible D gene (6 bases). The germline gives CDR1 MNHEY, CDR2 SVGAGI. The V and J ends lost 6 bases and 7 bases respectively, with 15 bases between them. This CDR3 region has 13 residues. The CDR3 loop reads CASRESTGFGYTF. CDR3 coding DNA: TGTGCCAGCAGGGAATCCACAGGGTTTGGCTACACCTTC.

The chain links TRBV5-6 to TRBJ2-3, with 8 bases aligning to TRBD1. Germline V gene lookup returns CDR1 SGHDT and CDR2 YYEEEE. J gave up 5 bases and V 0 bases, and 5 bases lay outside the gene matches. This CDR3 spans 15 amino acids. The CDR3 DNA reads as TGTGCCAGCAGCTTGGGGACAGGGATCAGAGATACGCAGTATTTT. Residues: CASSLGTGIRDTQYF.

Worth noting for this clone: Additional DNA sequences in this sample encode the identical CDR3. The genes are TRBV5-1 and TRBJ2-5, with no clear D. Germline values: CDR1 SGHRS, CDR2 YFSETQ. CDR3 length: 11 amino acids. V was cut by 2 bases and J by 3 bases, with 2 bases left in between. CDR3 loop: CASSFKETQYF. The DNA for the CDR3 is TGCGCCAGCAGCTTTAAAGAGACCCAGTACTTC.

The chain couples TRBV5-1 to TRBJ2-3; D may be TRBD2 (6 bases). The CDR3 totals 15 residues. V gave up 4 bases and J gave up 0 bases, with 12 bases separating them. Per germline, CDR1 SGHRS and CDR2 YFSETQ. The CDR3 sequence is CASSPREPSTDTQYF. Written as DNA, the CDR3 is TGCGCCAGCAGCCCGCGGGAACCTAGCACAGATACGCAGTATTTT. Using reference TRBV5-1 and TRBJ2-3 for the parts outside the CDR3, the full variable domain is KAGVTQTPRYLIKTRGQQVTLSCSPISGHRSVSWYQQTPGQGLQFLFEYFSETQRNKGNFPGRFSGRQFSNSRSEMNVSTLELGDSALYLCASSPREPSTDTQYFGPGTRLTVL.

This chain connects TRBV30 to TRBJ1-1; D might be TRBD1 (6 bases). Germline CDR1 and CDR2: GTSNPN and SVGIG (reference sequence). V was clipped by 2 bases and J by 4 bases, with 14 bases between them. CDR3 size: 14 residues. The CDR3 region is CAWSISTGFTEAFF. DNA of the CDR3: TGTGCCTGGAGTATATCGACAGGATTCACTGAAGCTTTCTTT. Based on the CDR3 plus reference TRBV30 and TRBJ1-1, the full variable domain is SQTIHQWPATLVQPVGSPLSLECTVEGTSNPNLYWYRQAAGRGLQLLFYSVGIGQISSEVPQNLSASRPQDRQFILSSKKLLLSDSGFYLCAWSISTGFTEAFFGQGTRLTVV.

The rearrangement uses TRBV15 and TRBJ1-1; perhaps TRBD1 as D (6 bases). Trimming took 4 bases from V and 2 from J, leaving 20 bases between them. Germline V gene lookup returns CDR1 LNHNV and CDR2 YYDKDF (reference sequence). This CDR3 is 17 amino acids long. The CDR3 spells CATSTLRLGAPNTEAFF. The CDR3 nucleotides are TGTGCCACCAGCACTCTCAGACTGGGGGCCCCCAACACTGAAGCTTTCTTT.

CDR3 DNA sequence: TGTGCCAGCAGCTCCCCCGGACAGAGTGGAAGGCCAGATACGCAGTATTTT. Amino acid sequence: CASSSPGQSGRPDTQYF. This chain uses TRBV11-1 with TRBJ2-3; tentatively, D is TRBD1 (6 bases). V lost 4 bases to trimming and J lost 4 bases, with 21 bases between them. Per the germline V gene, CDR1 is SGHAT and CDR2 is FQDESV (reference sequence). The CDR3 consists of 17 residues.

This rearrangement joins TRBV2 to TRBJ2-3, with D possibly TRBD1 on 5 matching bases. The CDR3 spans 13 residues. V lost 10 bases and J lost 1, with 12 bases in between. Germline-derived CDR1 and CDR2 are SNHLY and FYNNEI. CDR3 coding DNA: TGTGCCATCCCTGAACAGGGCACAGATACGCAGTATTTT. Its translation: CAIPEQGTDTQYF.

The rearrangement joins TRBV7-9 to TRBJ1-4, with D unclear. CDR1 SEHNR and CDR2 FQNEAQ come from the germline V gene (reference sequence). The V and J ends lost 3 bases and 8 bases respectively, with 10 bases between them. The CDR3 is made up of 13 amino acids. The DNA of the CDR3 is TGTGCCAGCAGCTTTGCGGGGAGAGAAAAACTGTTTTTT. Its translation: CASSFAGREKLFF.

The V and J genes are TRBV5-5 and TRBJ2-7; the match to TRBD1 covers 8 bases. V lost 4 bases, J lost 2 bases, and 8 bases stayed unmatched. The CDR3 consists of 15 residues. Germline CDR1 is SGHKS and CDR2 is YYEKEE (reference sequence). The chain's CDR3 is CASSQPGTGAYEQYF. The CDR3 DNA sequence: TGTGCCAGCAGCCAGCCCGGGACAGGAGCCTACGAGCAGTACTTC.

The chain employs TRBV7-6 and TRBJ2-1; 10 positions match TRBD2. V lost 3 bases and J lost 4; bases outside the gene matches: 3. This CDR3 is built from 15 residues. The germline V gene has CDR1 SGHVS and CDR2 FNYEAQ. The CDR3, as DNA: TGTGCCAGCAGCTTTTCTAGCGGGAGTTACAATGAGCAGTTCTTC. This gives the protein CASSFSSGSYNEQFF. Complete variable domain (other parts from reference TRBV7-6 and TRBJ2-1): GAGVSQSPRYKVTKRGQDVALRCDPISGHVSLYWYRQALGQGPEFLTYFNYEAQQDKSGLPNDRFSAERPEGSISTLTIQRTEQRDSAMYRCASSFSSGSYNEQFFGPGTRLTVL.

The CDR3 loop reads CATSPPGTGGDGAFF. In DNA, the CDR3 is TGTGCCACCAGCCCACCGGGCACTGGAGGAGACGGGGCTTTCTTT. This chain links TRBV15 with TRBJ1-1; D remains unclear. The CDR3 sequence is 15 residues long. CDR1 is LNHNV and CDR2 is YYDKDF in the germline V gene (reference sequence). The ends were cut back, 5 bases at V and 11 bases at J, with 24 bases in the middle.

The rearrangement uses TRBV27 and TRBJ2-5; D not resolved. From germline, CDR1 is MNHEY and CDR2 SMNVEV (reference sequence). V gave up 3 bases and J gave up 5 bases, with 13 bases separating them. The CDR3 runs 14 residues. CDR3 DNA: TGTGCCAGCAGTTTTACGCCAACCGGGGAGACCCAGTACTTC. Its translation is CASSFTPTGETQYF.

V and J are TRBV12-5 and TRBJ1-4; D might be TRBD1 (5 bases). Germline V CDR1 and CDR2: LGHNT, FRNRAP. Trimming shortened V by 4 bases and J by 10 bases, and 10 bases separated the two germline ends. The CDR3 has 12 amino acids. The CDR3 sequence is CASGYPGGKLFF. In DNA form, the CDR3 reads TGTGCTAGTGGTTACCCGGGGGGAAAACTGTTTTTT.

There are a few counts of this clone. V and J are TRBV19 and TRBJ1-4, with D hard to call. CDR3 size: 12 residues. The V gene lost 7 bases and the J gene lost 5 bases, with 8 bases spanning the gap. Germline loops: CDR1 LNHDA, CDR2 SQIVND (reference sequence). In DNA, the CDR3 is TGTGCCAGTAAGCTCGGGAATGAAAAACTGTTTTTT. This translates into CASKLGNEKLFF.

CDR3 sequence: CASTGTGDSSYNEQFF. CDR3 nucleotides: TGTGCCAGCACCGGGACAGGGGACAGCTCCTACAATGAGCAGTTCTTC. The chain carries TRBV2 and TRBJ2-1, with 10 bases lining up with TRBD1. The CDR3 is 16 amino acids. Per the germline V gene, CDR1 is SNHLY and CDR2 is FYNNEI. Unmatched junction bases numbered 6, after V lost 7 bases and J lost 0 bases.

The rearrangement uses TRBV5-6 and TRBJ1-2; TRBD1 agrees at 7 bases. CDR1 and CDR2 from the germline V gene are SGHDT and YYEEEE. V was pared by 4 bases and J by 4 bases, with 10 bases of the junction left unmatched. The CDR3 contains 15 residues. As DNA, the CDR3 is TGTGCCAGCAGCCCCCAAGGGACAGTCGGCTATGGCTACACCTTC. Protein product: CASSPQGTVGYGYTF.

This clone was seen only a few times. The chain combines TRBV6-4 with TRBJ2-2; 7 positions agree with TRBD1. Germline V lookup: CDR1 MRHNA, CDR2 SNTAGT. Trimming cost V 6 bases and J 2 bases; bases outside gene matches: 3. The CDR3 has 14 residues. The CDR3 loop is CASSRDRNTGELFF. CDR3 nucleotides: TGTGCCAGCAGCCGGGACAGAAACACCGGGGAGCTGTTTTTT.

This chain links TRBV15 with TRBJ1-1; 11 bases map to TRBD1. The germline CDR1 and CDR2 sequences are LNHNV and YYDKDF (reference sequence). This CDR3 has 16 amino acids. The junction had 8 bases not matched to a gene; V was cut back by 3 bases and J by 5 bases. The CDR3 DNA reads TGTGCCACCAGCAGCCTTGGACAGGGGGCTATGACTGAAGCTTTCTTT. Amino acid sequence: CATSSLGQGAMTEAFF.

The J gene is TRBJ1-1, the V gene TRBV7-9, with TRBD1 matching 9 bases. V dropped 5 bases and J dropped 5; count of bases not matched to a gene: 12. Looked up from germline, CDR1 is SEHNR and CDR2 is FQNEAQ (reference sequence). The CDR3 sequence is 16 residues long. The chain's CDR3 is CASSVIPRTGETEAFF. The CDR3 DNA is TGTGCCAGCAGCGTTATTCCCCGGACAGGGGAAACTGAAGCTTTCTTT.

This chain joins TRBV7-9 and TRBJ1-1; D not certain. V lost 3 bases, J lost 1 base, and 9 bases lay in between. This CDR3 is 14 amino acids long. CDR1 and CDR2 from the germline V gene are SEHNR and FQNEAQ (reference sequence). The CDR3 protein is CASSFVDSNTEAFF. In DNA form, the CDR3 reads TGTGCCAGCAGCTTTGTGGACTCGAACACTGAAGCTTTCTTT. The full variable domain, in which reference TRBV7-9 and TRBJ1-1 provide the parts outside the CDR3, is DTGVSQNPRHKITKRGQNVTFRCDPISEHNRLYWYRQTLGQGPEFLTYFQNEAQLEKSRLLSDRFSAERPKGSFSTLEIQRTEQGDSAMYLCASSFVDSNTEAFFGQGTRLTVV.

The V and J genes are TRBV6-6 and TRBJ1-5; D remains unclear. Trimming removed 7 bases from V and 0 bases from J, with 10 bases in between. The CDR3 is made up of 14 amino acids. Germline values: CDR1 MNHNY, CDR2 SVGAGI (reference sequence). The CDR3 DNA is TGTGCCAGCACCGACTCTTATAGCAATCAGCCCCAGCATTTT. Translating it yields CASTDSYSNQPQHF.

This rearrangement joins TRBV30 to TRBJ1-2; 7 bases agree with TRBD1. Trimming took 1 base from V and 6 from J; bases not matched to a gene: 5. CDR3 size: 13 residues. Germline V gives CDR1 GTSNPN, CDR2 SVGIG (reference sequence). DNA of the CDR3: TGTGCCTGGAGTGAGACACAGGGGCATGGCTACACCTTC. This sequence encodes CAWSETQGHGYTF.

This clone was observed a handful of times. The genes are TRBV5-1 and TRBJ1-1; weak D call: TRBD1 (6 bases). There are 13 residues in the CDR3. Germline CDR1 SGHRS, CDR2 YFSETQ. The ends were cut back, 3 bases at V and 5 bases at J, with 11 bases in the middle. The CDR3 region is CASSSDRETEAFF. The CDR3 bases are TGCGCCAGCAGCTCGGACAGAGAAACTGAAGCTTTCTTT.

The J gene is TRBJ2-5, the V gene TRBV15, with D possibly being TRBD1 (5 bases). Per germline, CDR1 LNHNV and CDR2 YYDKDF (reference sequence). This CDR3 spans 14 amino acids. Between the trimmed V and J ends, which lost 0 bases and 5 bases, there was a span of 10 bases. CDR3 residues: CATSRDTGLETQYF. CDR3 DNA: TGTGCCACCAGCAGAGATACAGGTCTCGAGACCCAGTACTTC.

The rearrangement links TRBV30 to TRBJ2-2; 8 bases are shared with TRBD2. With V trimmed by 0 bases and J by 7 bases, 16 bases remained unmatched. Per the germline V gene, CDR1 is GTSNPN and CDR2 is SVGIG (reference sequence). The CDR3 has 18 residues. The chain's CDR3 is CAWSVSRWRGDRYGELFF. CDR3 sequence (DNA): TGTGCCTGGAGTGTATCGCGATGGCGGGGGGATCGGTACGGGGAGCTGTTTTTT. Full variable domain (remainder filled in from reference TRBV30 and TRBJ2-2): SQTIHQWPATLVQPVGSPLSLECTVEGTSNPNLYWYRQAAGRGLQLLFYSVGIGQISSEVPQNLSASRPQDRQFILSSKKLLLSDSGFYLCAWSVSRWRGDRYGELFFGEGSRLTVL.

V is TRBV5-6 and J is TRBJ1-2, with 8 bases fitting TRBD1. CDR3 length: 14 amino acids. Unmatched junction bases numbered 8, after V lost 6 bases and J lost 4 bases. Germline CDR1 and CDR2: SGHDT and YYEEEE. The CDR3 bases are TGTGCCAGCATCAGGGGGCGTTGGAGCTATGGCTACACCTTC. Encoded protein: CASIRGRWSYGYTF.

The rearrangement joins TRBV6-1 to TRBJ1-1; perhaps TRBD1 as D (5 bases). The CDR3 runs to 13 residues. Per the germline V gene, CDR1 is MNHNS and CDR2 is SASEGT. V lost 6 bases and J lost 2, with 10 bases in between. DNA of the CDR3: TGTGCCAGCAGATTAGGGGCCAACACTGAAGCTTTCTTT. Translation: CASRLGANTEAFF.

The chain has TRBV5-1 and TRBJ1-1, with 8 nucleotides matching TRBD1. The ends lost 0 bases at V and 4 bases at J; junction bases unmatched: 5. The germline V gene has CDR1 SGHRS and CDR2 YFSETQ. The CDR3 runs 15 residues. The CDR3 sequence: CASSLETGVGTEAFF. CDR3 coding DNA: TGCGCCAGCAGCTTGGAGACAGGGGTGGGCACTGAAGCTTTCTTT.

This clone was picked up a small number of times. This chain connects TRBV6-5 to TRBJ1-5, with D unresolved. Germline V gives CDR1 MNHEY, CDR2 SVGAGI. CDR3 length: 14 amino acids. V lost 5 bases, J lost 4 bases, and 12 bases lay in between. CDR3 loop: CASSPGGKNQPQHF. Written as DNA, the CDR3 is TGTGCCAGCAGTCCCGGAGGGAAGAATCAGCCCCAGCATTTT.

V and J are TRBV28 and TRBJ2-7, with a tentative D call TRBD1 (5 bases). CDR3 length: 14 amino acids. V lost 8 bases and J lost 2, with 16 bases in between. Germline-derived CDR1 and CDR2 are MDHEN and SYDVKM. CDR3 nucleotides: TGTGCCAGCTCCCTGGTGGGGCCTACCTACGAGCAGTACTTC. Translation gives CASSLVGPTYEQYF. The full variable domain, its missing parts supplied by reference TRBV28 and TRBJ2-7, is DVKVTQSSRYLVKRTGEKVFLECVQDMDHENMFWYRQDPGLGLRLIYFSYDVKMKEKGDIPEGYSVSREKKERFSLILESASTNQTSMYLCASSLVGPTYEQYFGPGTRLTVT.

V is TRBV7-2 and J is TRBJ1-5; tentatively, D is TRBD1 (6 bases). CDR3 length equals 15 residues. CDR1 is SGHTA and CDR2 is FQGNSA in the germline V gene. V shed 4 bases and J shed 4 bases, with 14 bases lying between them. The CDR3 region has the DNA TGTGCCAGCAGCTCCGACAGGAATAGGAATCAGCCCCAGCATTTT. Protein sequence: CASSSDRNRNQPQHF.